The rows below give T cell receptor beta chains drawn from one sample of a study of blood T cell repertoires in COVID-19. Data came from immunoSEQ multiplex PCR; TCRdb stores just in-frame clones and leaves some out. The sample lists under 300,000 clones; approximately 90% were seen once. Sequenced input: peripheral blood. The receptor set was obtained from a man aged 18-30 years with active or convalescent COVID-19. Both conserved end residues are part of each CDR3. Fields, in order: clone size, D gene, V gene, J gene, CDR3 protein, CDR3 DNA. A D gene is named only where the DNA matches it firmly. Some rows have no size entry. The others give once, few or many, or a class for an expanded clone.

NA	TRBD1	TRBV11-2	TRBJ1-6	CASSPGTENSPLHF	TGTGCCAGCAGCCCCGGGACAGAAAATTCACCCCTCCACTTT
NA	NA	TRBV28	TRBJ1-6	CASTHLSDSSNSPLHF	TGTGCCAGCACTCACCTCTCGGACAGTAGTAATTCACCCCTCCACTTT
NA	NA	TRBV4-2	TRBJ2-5	CASSQATTSTTYQETQYF	TGTGCCAGCAGCCAAGCTACTACTAGCACGACGTACCAAGAGACCCAGTACTTC
few	TRBD2	TRBV2	TRBJ2-7	CASSGASGNYEQYF	TGTGCCAGCAGTGGGGCTAGCGGAAACTACGAGCAGTACTTC
NA	NA	TRBV19	TRBJ1-1	CASSMGREDTEAFF	TGTGCCAGTAGTATGGGCAGGGAGGACACTGAAGCTTTCTTT
NA	TRBD1	TRBV7-9	TRBJ2-1	CASRQGMYNEQFF	TGTGCCAGCAGACAGGGGATGTACAATGAGCAGTTCTTC
NA	NA	TRBV6-5	TRBJ1-3	CASRTGSAGNTIYF	TGTGCCAGCAGGACAGGATCCGCTGGAAACACCATATATTTT
NA	NA	TRBV13	TRBJ1-5	CASSLAPRGQPQHF	TGTGCCAGCAGCTTAGCCCCCCGGGGACAGCCCCAGCATTTT
once	NA	TRBV28	TRBJ1-2	CASSSQGDGYTF	TGTGCCAGCAGCTCCCAGGGTGACGGCTACACCTTC
NA	NA	TRBV27	TRBJ1-6	CASSFSCEAKFDRCTLHF	TGTGCCAGCAGTTTCTCTTGTGAGGCAAAGTTCGACCGATGCACCCTCCACTTT
few	TRBD2	TRBV27	TRBJ2-3	CASGLSGITDTQYF	TGTGCCAGCGGACTTAGCGGGATCACAGATACGCAGTATTTT
NA	TRBD2	TRBV4-1	TRBJ2-7	CASSQAASGGYEQYF	TGCGCCAGCAGCCAAGCAGCTAGCGGGGGATACGAGCAGTACTTC
NA	NA	TRBV19	TRBJ1-1	CASSRLTGVIMNTEAFF	TGTGCCAGTAGTAGACTGACGGGGGTGATTATGAACACTGAAGCTTTCTTT
NA	TRBD1	TRBV11-2	TRBJ2-5	CASSLLPGGAGETQYF	TGTGCCAGCAGCTTACTCCCAGGGGGCGCGGGGGAGACCCAGTACTTC
NA	TRBD1	TRBV27	TRBJ1-6	CASSLVTGVSPLHF	TGTGCCAGCAGTTTGGTGACAGGGGTTTCACCCCTCCACTTT
many	NA	TRBV4-1	TRBJ1-3	CASSQVHYSSGNTIYF	TGCGCCAGCAGCCAAGTCCATTACAGTTCTGGAAACACCATATATTTT
NA	TRBD2	TRBV18	TRBJ2-1	CASSESGRAYNEQFF	TGTGCCAGCTCCGAAAGCGGGAGAGCCTACAATGAGCAGTTCTTC
NA	NA	TRBV9	TRBJ1-2	CASSVVAGGLYGYTF	TGTGCCAGCAGCGTAGTGGCAGGAGGTCTCTATGGCTACACCTTC
NA	NA	TRBV3-1/TRBV3-2	TRBJ2-3	CASSQRPASPGADTQYF	TGTGCCAGCAGCCAAAGACCGGCCTCCCCGGGGGCAGATACGCAGTATTTT
NA	NA	TRBV7-9	TRBJ2-3	CASSPIEADTQYF	TGTGCCAGCAGCCCGATTGAGGCAGATACGCAGTATTTT
NA	NA	TRBV7-8	TRBJ2-1	CASSREGEGYNEQFF	TGTGCCAGCAGCCGTGAGGGGGAGGGGTACAATGAGCAGTTCTTC
once	NA	TRBV12-3/TRBV12-4	TRBJ1-5	CASSLTGQPQHF	TGTGCCAGCAGTTTGACGGGTCAGCCCCAGCATTTT
NA	NA	TRBV7-9	TRBJ2-7	CASRPKGSGEQYF	TGTGCCAGCAGGCCTAAGGGGTCGGGCGAGCAGTACTTC
NA	NA	TRBV7-2	TRBJ1-6	CASSARDTYSPLHF	TGTGCCAGCAGCGCCCGGGACACCTATTCACCCCTCCACTTT
NA	NA	TRBV5-4	TRBJ2-5	CASSTGTEQETQYF	TGTGCCAGCAGCACGGGTACCGAGCAGGAGACCCAGTACTTC
once	NA	TRBV28	TRBJ2-6	CASSLTVLGGANVLTF	TGTGCCAGCAGTTTAACAGTCCTGGGCGGGGCCAACGTCCTGACTTTC
NA	NA	TRBV7-3	TRBJ2-3	CASSLIGGGTDTQYF	TGTGCCAGCAGCTTAATCGGCGGCGGCACAGATACGCAGTATTTT
NA	TRBD2	TRBV19	TRBJ2-1	CASKGSGGGIF	TGTGCCAGTAAGGGGAGCGGGGGGGGTATCTTC
NA	NA	TRBV29-1	TRBJ2-2	CSGRQSLTGELFF	TGCAGCGGAAGACAGAGTCTCACCGGGGAGCTGTTTTTT
NA	TRBD2	TRBV6-5	TRBJ2-1	CASSRQSSGNEQFF	TGTGCCAGCAGCCGACAGTCTAGCGGCAATGAGCAGTTCTTC
NA	NA	TRBV7-2	TRBJ1-6	CASSFGFSTSPLHF	TGTGCCAGCAGCTTCGGGTTTTCCACATCACCCCTCCACTTT
NA	NA	TRBV19	TRBJ2-3	CASRRGQNTDTQYF	TGTGCCAGTAGGAGGGGACAAAACACAGATACGCAGTATTTT
NA	TRBD2	TRBV7-2	TRBJ2-1	CASSLGAALGTSVDEQFF	TGTGCCAGCAGCTTAGGAGCCGCTTTAGGGACTAGCGTCGATGAGCAGTTCTTC
NA	NA	TRBV24-1	TRBJ1-5	CATSDSSGGGNQPQHF	TGTGCCACCAGTGATTCTTCGGGGGGCGGCAATCAGCCCCAGCATTTT
NA	NA	TRBV12-3/TRBV12-4	TRBJ1-2	CASSLGGTNGYTF	TGTGCCAGCAGTTTGGGCGGGACGAATGGCTACACCTTC
NA	TRBD2	TRBV20-1	TRBJ2-7	CSASGTSREDYEQYF	TGCAGTGCTAGTGGGACTAGCAGGGAAGACTACGAGCAGTACTTC
NA	NA	TRBV11-2	TRBJ2-1	CASSYFRDSLNEQFF	TGTGCCAGCAGCTATTTCCGGGACTCTCTTAATGAGCAGTTCTTC
NA	NA	TRBV19	TRBJ1-6	CASREQDRTASPPHF	TGTGCCAGTAGGGAGCAAGACAGGACTGCTTCACCCCCCCACTTT
NA	TRBD1	TRBV19	TRBJ2-5	CASSLTGRETQYF	TGTGCCAGTAGCCTGACAGGGAGAGAGACCCAGTACTTC
NA	NA	TRBV15	TRBJ2-4	CATSRGGPDRTNIQYF	TGTGCCACCAGCAGAGGGGGCCCTGACAGAACAAACATTCAGTACTTC
few	NA	TRBV4-2	TRBJ2-7	CASSQDLATGADEQYF	TGTGCCAGCAGCCAAGATCTGGCCACGGGAGCCGACGAGCAGTACTTC
NA	NA	TRBV5-4	TRBJ1-4	CASSGPGLEKLFF	TGTGCCAGCAGCGGCCCGGGACTGGAAAAACTGTTTTTT
NA	NA	TRBV24-1	TRBJ2-5	CATGGRGSETQYF	TGTGCCACTGGGGGAAGGGGGTCAGAGACCCAGTACTTC
once	NA	TRBV4-3	TRBJ1-3	CASAANPTTVSGNTIYF	TGCGCCAGCGCCGCAAACCCCACAACCGTCTCTGGAAACACCATATATTTT
NA	NA	TRBV9	TRBJ2-1	CASSVAGASYNEQFF	TGTGCCAGCAGCGTAGCTGGGGCCTCCTACAATGAGCAGTTCTTC
NA	NA	TRBV2	TRBJ1-6	CASKQQDSYNSPLHF	TGTGCCAGCAAACAACAGGACTCCTATAATTCACCCCTCCACTTT
few	NA	TRBV28	TRBJ1-5	CASNTLRQLGGNQPQHF	TGTGCCAGCAACACCCTCCGGCAGCTCGGAGGCAATCAGCCCCAGCATTTT
NA	NA	TRBV12-3/TRBV12-4	TRBJ1-5	CASNDRSYQPQHF	TGTGCCAGCAACGACAGGTCCTATCAGCCCCAGCATTTT
NA	NA	TRBV19	TRBJ1-2	CASSQGRDYGYTF	TGTGCCAGTTCCCAGGGTCGAGACTATGGCTACACCTTC
NA	NA	TRBV2	TRBJ1-4	CASSEAWQGLEKLFF	TGTGCCAGCAGTGAAGCATGGCAGGGCTTGGAAAAACTGTTTTTT
NA	TRBD2	TRBV18	TRBJ2-7	CASSPASGSDYEQYF	TGTGCCAGCTCACCGGCTAGCGGGAGTGACTACGAGCAGTACTTC
NA	NA	TRBV12-3/TRBV12-4	TRBJ2-5	CASSSGRETQYF	TGTGCCAGCAGTTCAGGGAGGGAGACCCAGTACTTC
NA	TRBD1	TRBV2	TRBJ2-5	CASEGQEETQYF	TGTGCCAGCGAGGGACAGGAAGAGACCCAGTACTTC
few	NA	TRBV2	TRBJ1-1	CASRDTGTEAFF	TGTGCCAGCAGGGATACAGGAACTGAAGCTTTCTTT